Listed below are T cell receptor beta chains from one sample, sequenced in a study of blood T cells in healthy people across ages. MiXCR was run by TCRdb on the 5' RACE reads, yielding one entry per CDR3 protein. The sample lists roughly 800,000 distinct CDR3 sequences, roughly 50% seen once, with 20% to 25% in the top ten. The sequenced sample consisted of blood. These receptors all stem from a man younger than 45 in good health. Each CDR3 is given with its conserved first and last residue. The order of the fields is clone size, J gene, D gene, V gene, CDR3 DNA, CDR3 protein. The D gene is left open where the match is weak. A clone size is listed for some rows: how often the clone was seen (once, few, many), or a class if it is expanded.

few TRBJ2-7 NA TRBV7-8 TGTGCCAGCAGCCCTCCCGGGTCCTACAATGAGCAGTACTTC CASSPPGSYNEQYF
NA TRBJ2-1 NA TRBV5-6 TGTGCCAGTAGCTTAAGGTTCCGGGAAGCATCCTACAATGAGCAGTTCTTC CASSLRFREASYNEQFF
NA TRBJ2-5 NA TRBV30 TGTGCCTGGAGTGCTTCCCTCCCTCCCCAGTACTTC CAWSASLPPQYF
NA TRBJ1-2 TRBD1 TRBV6-6 TGTGCCAGCAGTGCCTGGCCGGGACAGAACTCCTATGGCTACACCTTC CASSAWPGQNSYGYTF
NA TRBJ2-1 NA TRBV5-5 TGTGCCAGCAGCTTTTTCCAGGGGAACAATGAGCAGTTCTTC CASSFFQGNNEQFF
NA TRBJ2-1 NA TRBV15 TGTGCCACCAGCAGAGATTTGCCTGGTCCCGGGGCCTACAATGAGCAGTTCTTC CATSRDLPGPGAYNEQFF
NA TRBJ1-1 NA TRBV6-5 TGTGCCAGCAGTTACGTTGAGAGGTACACTGAAGCTTTCTTT CASSYVERYTEAFF
NA TRBJ2-7 TRBD2 TRBV20-1 TGCAGTGCTAGAGGTCTAGCGGGAAGTTACGAGCAGTACTTC CSARGLAGSYEQYF
NA TRBJ2-7 NA TRBV27 TGTGCCAGCAGTTTAGGTTCGTACCGGGACTCTGACCGCGAGCAGTACTTC CASSLGSYRDSDREQYF
NA TRBJ2-3 TRBD2 TRBV20-1 TGCAGTGCTAGGCGGCTAGCGGGAGGCCCAGATACGCAGTATTTT CSARRLAGGPDTQYF
NA TRBJ2-1 TRBD2 TRBV18 TGTGCCAGCTCACCACCCCTCAGCGGGGGGGCCTACAATGAGCAGTTCTTC CASSPPLSGGAYNEQFF
NA TRBJ2-1 NA TRBV7-2 TGTGCCAGCAGCCCACAGGGAGGGGTCATAGATGAGCAGTTCTTC CASSPQGGVIDEQFF
NA TRBJ2-5 NA TRBV5-1 TGCGCCAGCAGCTTAAGCCAGGCCCTGGGGGAGACCCAGTACTTC CASSLSQALGETQYF
few TRBJ2-5 NA TRBV12-3/TRBV12-4 TGTGCCAGCAGTTTCCAGACCCAAGAGACCCAGTACTTC CASSFQTQETQYF
many TRBJ2-7 TRBD2 TRBV20-1 TGCAGTGCTGGAGCGGGAGGTTCCTACGAGCAGTACTTC CSAGAGGSYEQYF
NA TRBJ2-3 TRBD2 TRBV9 TGTGCCAGCAGCCTTGGACTAGCGGAAGGCACTTTCACAGATACGCAGTATTTT CASSLGLAEGTFTDTQYF
few TRBJ2-6 NA TRBV4-2 TGTGCCAGCAGCCAAGATTTGGGGACTGGGGCCAACGTCCTGACTTTC CASSQDLGTGANVLTF
NA TRBJ2-7 NA TRBV2 TGTGCCAGCAGTGACGAGACTGAGTCTTACGAGCAGTACTTC CASSDETESYEQYF
NA TRBJ2-7 NA TRBV20-1 TGCAGTGCTAGAGTTAAATCCGCCTCGCACGAGCAGTACTTC CSARVKSASHEQYF
many TRBJ2-7 TRBD2 TRBV7-2 TGTGCCAGCAGCTTAAGCGGGAGTAGCTACGAGCAGTACTTC CASSLSGSSYEQYF
once TRBJ1-2 NA TRBV5-1 TGCGCCAGCAGCCGTTACTCCTCCGACAGCTATGGCTACACCTTC CASSRYSSDSYGYTF
NA TRBJ2-1 TRBD2 TRBV27 TGTGCCAGCAGTTTACGGACTAGCGGGAGGAGCTCCTACAATGAGCAGTTCTTC CASSLRTSGRSSYNEQFF
NA TRBJ1-2 TRBD1 TRBV29-1 TGCAGCGTTGAAGAAATGGGCAGGGGGGGGTCGAGCTATGGCTACACCTTC CSVEEMGRGGSSYGYTF
NA TRBJ1-2 TRBD1 TRBV20-1 TGCAGTGCTAGAGTTTGGACAGGCGTTAACTATGGCTACACCTTC CSARVWTGVNYGYTF
NA TRBJ2-5 TRBD2 TRBV7-2 TGTGCCAGCAGCTCCCGGACTAGCGGGAGTGTAGAGACCCAGTACTTC CASSSRTSGSVETQYF
NA TRBJ2-7 NA TRBV7-2 TGTGCCAGCAGCTTTACCGGGACAACTGGTGCCTACGAGCAGTACTTC CASSFTGTTGAYEQYF
few TRBJ2-6 NA TRBV30 TGTGCCTGGATGACTGGAACTGGGGCCAACGTCCTGACTTTC CAWMTGTGANVLTF
few TRBJ2-7 NA TRBV20-1 TGCAGTGCGGGGACCCCTTATTTCTACGAGCAGTACTTC CSAGTPYFYEQYF